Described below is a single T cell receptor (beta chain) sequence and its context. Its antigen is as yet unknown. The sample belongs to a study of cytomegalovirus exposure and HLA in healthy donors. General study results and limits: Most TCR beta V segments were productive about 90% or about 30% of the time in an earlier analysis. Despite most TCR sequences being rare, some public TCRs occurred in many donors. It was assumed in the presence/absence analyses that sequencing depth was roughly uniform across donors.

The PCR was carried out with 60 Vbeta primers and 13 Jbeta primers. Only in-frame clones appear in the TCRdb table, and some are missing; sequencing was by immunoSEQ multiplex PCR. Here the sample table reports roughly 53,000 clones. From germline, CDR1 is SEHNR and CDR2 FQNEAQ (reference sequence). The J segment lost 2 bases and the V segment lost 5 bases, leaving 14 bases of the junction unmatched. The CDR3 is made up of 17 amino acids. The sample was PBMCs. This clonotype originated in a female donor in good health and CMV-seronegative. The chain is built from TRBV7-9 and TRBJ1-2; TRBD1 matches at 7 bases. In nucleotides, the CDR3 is TGTGCCAGCAGCCCGCAGATAAGGGACAGACTGAACTATGGCTACACCTTC. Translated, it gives CASSPQIRDRLNYGYTF. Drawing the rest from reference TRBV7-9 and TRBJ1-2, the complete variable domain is DTGVSQNPRHKITKRGQNVTFRCDPISEHNRLYWYRQTLGQGPEFLTYFQNEAQLEKSRLLSDRFSAERPKGSFSTLEIQRTEQGDSAMYLCASSPQIRDRLNYGYTFGSGTRLTVV.